This section outlines one T cell receptor (beta chain) sequence together with its context. This specimen comes from a study of CD8+ T cells in alopecia areata. Study as a whole: A regimen of oral tofacitinib, 5 to 10 mg twice daily, was given to treated patients.

cDNA reverse transcribed from extracted RNA served as the sequencing template. The table came from immunoSEQ multiplex PCR; TCRdb's copy has only in-frame clones and leaves some out. The sample records roughly 200,000 clones, 43% being singletons. Treatment of the sample: oral pan-JAK inhibitor, 5-10 mg twice daily. The ends were cut back, 0 bases at V and 8 bases at J, with 7 bases in the middle. Germline CDR1 and CDR2: SQVTM and ANQGSEA. The CDR3 loop spans 11 amino acids. This sequence joins TRBV29-1 and TRBJ1-2; D call uncertain. The TCR comes from a human donor with alopecia areata. This specimen consisted of CD4+ T cells sorted from blood, obtained at approximately week 37, from a patient treated with tofacitinib. The CDR3 loop is CSVEDLGGYTF. The CDR3 DNA reads as TGCAGCGTTGAAGACCTAGGGGGCTACACCTTC. Filled out from reference TRBV29-1 and TRBJ1-2, the complete variable domain reads SAVISQKPSRDICQRGTSLTIQCQVDSQVTMMFWYRQQPGQSLTLIATANQGSEATYESGFVIDKFPISRPNLTFSTLTVSNMSPEDSSIYLCSVEDLGGYTFGSGTRLTVV.